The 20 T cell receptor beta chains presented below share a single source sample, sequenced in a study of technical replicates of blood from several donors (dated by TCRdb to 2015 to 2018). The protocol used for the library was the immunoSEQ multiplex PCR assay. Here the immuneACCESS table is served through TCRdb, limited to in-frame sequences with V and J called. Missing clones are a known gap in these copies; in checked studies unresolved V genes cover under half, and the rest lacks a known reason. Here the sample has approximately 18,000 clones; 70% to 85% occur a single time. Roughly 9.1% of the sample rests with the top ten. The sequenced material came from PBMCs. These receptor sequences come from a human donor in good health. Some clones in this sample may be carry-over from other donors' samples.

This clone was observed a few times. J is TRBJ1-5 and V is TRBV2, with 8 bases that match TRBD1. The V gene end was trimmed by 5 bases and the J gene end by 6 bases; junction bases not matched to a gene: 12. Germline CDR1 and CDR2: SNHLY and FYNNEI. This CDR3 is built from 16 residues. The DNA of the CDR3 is TGTGCCAGCAGTACAGGACAGGGAGGAAGGGGTCAGCCCCAGCATTTT. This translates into CASSTGQGGRGQPQHF.

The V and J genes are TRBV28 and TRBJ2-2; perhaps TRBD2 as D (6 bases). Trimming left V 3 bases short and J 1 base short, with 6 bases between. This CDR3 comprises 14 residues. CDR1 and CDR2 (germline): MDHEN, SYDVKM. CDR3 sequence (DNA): TGTGCCAGCAGTTTGCGGGAGAACACCGGGGAGCTGTTTTTT. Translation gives CASSLRENTGELFF.

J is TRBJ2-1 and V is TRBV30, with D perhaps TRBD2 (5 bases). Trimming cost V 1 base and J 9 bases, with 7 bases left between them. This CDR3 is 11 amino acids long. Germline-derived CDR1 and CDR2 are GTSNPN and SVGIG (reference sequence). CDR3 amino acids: CAWSAGGEQFF. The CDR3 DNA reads TGTGCCTGGAGTGCCGGAGGTGAGCAGTTCTTC.

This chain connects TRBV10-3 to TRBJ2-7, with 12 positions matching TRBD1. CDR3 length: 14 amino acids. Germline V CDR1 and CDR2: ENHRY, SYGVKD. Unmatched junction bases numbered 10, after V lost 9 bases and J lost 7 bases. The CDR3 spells CAIHAGQGAKEQYF. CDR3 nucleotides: TGTGCCATTCACGCGGGACAGGGGGCGAAAGAGCAGTACTTC.

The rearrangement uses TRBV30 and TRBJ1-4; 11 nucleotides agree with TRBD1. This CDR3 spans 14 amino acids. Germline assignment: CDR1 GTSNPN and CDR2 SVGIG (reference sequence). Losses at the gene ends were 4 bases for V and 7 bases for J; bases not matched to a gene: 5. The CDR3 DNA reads TGTGCCTGGACCCGGGGGACAGGGGGTGAAAAACTGTTTTTT. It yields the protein CAWTRGTGGEKLFF.

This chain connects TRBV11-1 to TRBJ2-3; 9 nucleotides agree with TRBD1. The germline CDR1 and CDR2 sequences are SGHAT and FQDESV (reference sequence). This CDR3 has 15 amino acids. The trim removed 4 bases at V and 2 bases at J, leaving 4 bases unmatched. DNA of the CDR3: TGTGCCAGCAGCTCCGGACAGGGGATCACAGATACGCAGTATTTT. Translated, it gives CASSSGQGITDTQYF.

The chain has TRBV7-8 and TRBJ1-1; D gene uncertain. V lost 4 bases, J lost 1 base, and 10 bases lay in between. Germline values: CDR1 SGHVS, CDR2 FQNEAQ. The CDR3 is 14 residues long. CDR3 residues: CASSSREGNTEAFF. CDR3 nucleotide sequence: TGTGCCAGCAGCTCTCGGGAGGGGAACACTGAAGCTTTCTTT.

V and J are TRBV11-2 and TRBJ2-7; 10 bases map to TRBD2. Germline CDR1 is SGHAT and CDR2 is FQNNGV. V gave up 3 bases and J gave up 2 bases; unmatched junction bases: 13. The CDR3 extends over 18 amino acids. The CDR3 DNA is TGTGCCAGCAGCTTGTATCTAGCGGGAGCACTGGGCACCTACGAGCAGTACTTC. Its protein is CASSLYLAGALGTYEQYF.

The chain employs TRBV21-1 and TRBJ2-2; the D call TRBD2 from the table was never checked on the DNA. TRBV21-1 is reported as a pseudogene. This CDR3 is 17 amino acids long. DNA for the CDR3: TGTGCCAGCGAAAACCCATTCCCCGGGGCGAACACCGGGGAGCTGTTTTTT. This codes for CASENPFPGANTGELFF.

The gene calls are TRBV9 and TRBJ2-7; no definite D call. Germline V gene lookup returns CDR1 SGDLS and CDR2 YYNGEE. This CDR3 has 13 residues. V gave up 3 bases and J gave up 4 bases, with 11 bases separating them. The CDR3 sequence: CASSAPTEYEQYF. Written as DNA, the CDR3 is TGTGCCAGCAGCGCCCCGACGGAGTACGAGCAGTACTTC.

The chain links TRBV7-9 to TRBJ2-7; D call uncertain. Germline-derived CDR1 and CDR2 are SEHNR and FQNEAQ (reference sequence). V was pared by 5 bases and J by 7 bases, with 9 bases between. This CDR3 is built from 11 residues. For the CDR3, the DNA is TGTGCCAGCAGCAATGTAGAGGAGCAGTACTTC. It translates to CASSNVEEQYF. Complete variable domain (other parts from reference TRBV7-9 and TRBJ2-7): DTGVSQNPRHKITKRGQNVTFRCDPISEHNRLYWYRQTLGQGPEFLTYFQNEAQLEKSRLLSDRFSAERPKGSFSTLEIQRTEQGDSAMYLCASSNVEEQYFGPGTRLTVT.

CDR3 coding DNA: TGTGCCGGCGCTTCAGGGTCAGCTAACTATGGCTACACCTTC. Its protein is CAGASGSANYGYTF. V usage is TRBV28 and J usage is TRBJ1-2, with D tentatively TRBD1 (5 bases). This CDR3 region has 14 residues. The germline CDR1 and CDR2 sequences are MDHEN and SYDVKM. V gave up 11 bases and J gave up 0 bases, with 16 bases separating them.

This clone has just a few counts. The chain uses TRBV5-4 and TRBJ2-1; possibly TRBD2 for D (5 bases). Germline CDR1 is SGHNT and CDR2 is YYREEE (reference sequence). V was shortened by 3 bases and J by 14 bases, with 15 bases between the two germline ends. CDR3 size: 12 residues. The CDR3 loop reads CASSSNRWREFF. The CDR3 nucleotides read TGTGCCAGCAGCTCTAATAGATGGCGGGAGTTCTTC. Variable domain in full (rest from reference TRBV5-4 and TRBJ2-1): ETGVTQSPTHLIKTRGQQVTLRCSSQSGHNTVSWYQQALGQGPQFIFQYYREEENGRGNFPPRFSGLQFPNYSSELNVNALELDDSALYLCASSSNRWREFFGPGTRLTVL.

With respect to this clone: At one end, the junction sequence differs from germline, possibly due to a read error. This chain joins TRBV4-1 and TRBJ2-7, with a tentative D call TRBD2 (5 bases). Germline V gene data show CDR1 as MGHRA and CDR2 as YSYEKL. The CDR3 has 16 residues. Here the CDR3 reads CASSSRHREGSYGQYF. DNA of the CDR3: TGCGCCAGCAGCTCCAGGCACCGGGAAGGCTCCTACGGGCAGTACTTC.

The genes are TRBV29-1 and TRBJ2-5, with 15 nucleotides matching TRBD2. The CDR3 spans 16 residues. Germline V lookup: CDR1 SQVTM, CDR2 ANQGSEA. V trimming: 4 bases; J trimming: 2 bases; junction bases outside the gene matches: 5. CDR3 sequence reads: CSVGGLAGGIQETQYF. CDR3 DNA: TGCAGCGTTGGGGGACTAGCGGGAGGTATTCAAGAGACCCAGTACTTC.

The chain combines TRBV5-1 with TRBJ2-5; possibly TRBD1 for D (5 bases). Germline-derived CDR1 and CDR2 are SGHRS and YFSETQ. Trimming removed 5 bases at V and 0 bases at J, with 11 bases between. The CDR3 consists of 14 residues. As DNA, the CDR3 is TGCGCCAGCAGGTCCAGGGATGACCAAGAGACCCAGTACTTC. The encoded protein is CASRSRDDQETQYF.

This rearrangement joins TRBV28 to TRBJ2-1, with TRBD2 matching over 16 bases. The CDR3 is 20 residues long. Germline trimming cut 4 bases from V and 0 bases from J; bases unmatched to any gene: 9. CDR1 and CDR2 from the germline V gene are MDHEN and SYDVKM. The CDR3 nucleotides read TGTGCCAGCAGTTCCACACCGGGACTAGCGGGAGGGAGCTCCTACAATGAGCAGTTCTTC. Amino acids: CASSSTPGLAGGSSYNEQFF. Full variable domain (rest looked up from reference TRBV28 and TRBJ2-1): DVKVTQSSRYLVKRTGEKVFLECVQDMDHENMFWYRQDPGLGLRLIYFSYDVKMKEKGDIPEGYSVSREKKERFSLILESASTNQTSMYLCASSSTPGLAGGSSYNEQFFGPGTRLTVL.

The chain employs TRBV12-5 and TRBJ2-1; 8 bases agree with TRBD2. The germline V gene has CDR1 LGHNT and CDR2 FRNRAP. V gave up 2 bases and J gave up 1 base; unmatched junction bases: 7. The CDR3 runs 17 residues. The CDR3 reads CASGLFPGLGSYNEQFF. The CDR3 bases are TGTGCTAGTGGTTTGTTCCCGGGACTAGGGTCCTACAATGAGCAGTTCTTC. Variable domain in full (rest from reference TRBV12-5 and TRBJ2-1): DARVTQTPRHKVTEMGQEVTMRCQPILGHNTVFWYRQTMMQGLELLAYFRNRAPLDDSGMPKDRFSAEMPDATLATLKIQPSEPRDSAVYFCASGLFPGLGSYNEQFFGPGTRLTVL.

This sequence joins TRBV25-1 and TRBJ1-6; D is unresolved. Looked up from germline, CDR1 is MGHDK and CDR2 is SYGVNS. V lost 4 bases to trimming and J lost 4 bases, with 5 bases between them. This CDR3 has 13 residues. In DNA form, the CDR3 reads TGTGCCAGCAGTGCACAATATAATTCACCCCTCCACTTT. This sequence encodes CASSAQYNSPLHF.

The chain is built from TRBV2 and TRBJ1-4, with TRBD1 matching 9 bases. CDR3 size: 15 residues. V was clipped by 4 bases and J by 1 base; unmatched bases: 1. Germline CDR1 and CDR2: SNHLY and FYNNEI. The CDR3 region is CASSVTGGTNEKLFF. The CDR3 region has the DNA TGTGCCAGCAGTGTGACAGGGGGAACTAATGAAAAACTGTTTTTT.